Listed below are T cell receptor beta chains from one sample, sequenced in a study of control samples from healthy donors and cancer patients. Here immunoSEQ multiplex PCR was the method, and the copy in TCRdb shows in-frame clones only, minus some. The sample has about 59,000 clones; roughly 90% are singletons. Sequencing was carried out using PBMCs. Source of these receptors: a man in his forties or fifties with colorectal cancer. Both conserved end residues are part of each CDR3. The D gene is left open where the match is weak. Size is stated for part of the rows, as once, few or many counts, or as a class when the clone is expanded.

V gene	clone size	J gene	D gene	CDR3 DNA	CDR3 protein
TRBV11-2	NA	TRBJ2-5	TRBD1	TGTGCCAGCAGCTCAGGACAGGTCGTGCAAGAGACCCAGTACTTC	CASSSGQVVQETQYF
TRBV6-5	once	TRBJ2-2	NA	TGTGCCAGCAGGGGGACGGCGGGCACCGGGGAGCTGTTTTTT	CASRGTAGTGELFF
TRBV9	NA	TRBJ1-2	NA	TGTGCCAGCAGCGTAGTCCCCTCGGTAGGGGTTAACGGCTACACCTTC	CASSVVPSVGVNGYTF
TRBV11-2	NA	TRBJ2-7	NA	TGTGCCAGCAGCTTAGGGGGAGGGGGCTTCAACGAGCAGTACTTC	CASSLGGGGFNEQYF
TRBV19	NA	TRBJ2-2	NA	TGTGCCAGTAGTATAGTCCTACCTCGGGGGAACACCGGGGAGCTGTTTTTT	CASSIVLPRGNTGELFF
TRBV7-3	NA	TRBJ2-3	NA	TGTGCCAGCAGCTTCTCCAGCGGGCCAGATACGCAGTATTTT	CASSFSSGPDTQYF
TRBV6-5	NA	TRBJ1-4	NA	TGTGCCAGCAGTCCCGGGGGGGCTGGGAGTGAAAAACTGTTTTTT	CASSPGGAGSEKLFF
TRBV5-4	NA	TRBJ1-1	NA	TGTGCCAGCAGCCTTGGCGGGGGGCGACTGGGCACTGAAGCTTTCTTT	CASSLGGGRLGTEAFF
TRBV24-1	NA	TRBJ2-5	TRBD2	TGTGCCACCAGTGATCCCGGACTAGCGGGTACCAGAGAGACCCAGTACTTC	CATSDPGLAGTRETQYF
TRBV7-8	NA	TRBJ1-4	NA	TGTGCCAGCAGCTCCACAGGGAATAATGAAAAACTGTTTTTT	CASSSTGNNEKLFF
TRBV10-1	once	TRBJ1-5	NA	TGCGCCAGCAGTGAGGTAAGGGCCAATCAGCCCCAGCATTTT	CASSEVRANQPQHF
TRBV3-1/TRBV3-2	NA	TRBJ1-6	NA	TGTGCCAGCAGCCCTGGCTCCTATAATTCACCCCTCCACTTT	CASSPGSYNSPLHF
TRBV18	NA	TRBJ1-5	TRBD1	TGTGCCAGCTCACCAGAGGGAGAACAGGGGGATCAGCCCCAGCATTTT	CASSPEGEQGDQPQHF
TRBV9	NA	TRBJ2-7	TRBD1	TGTGCCAGCAGCGTAGGGGACAGATTGGGCGAGCAGTACTTC	CASSVGDRLGEQYF